The next 8 T cell receptor beta chains were all read from a single sample in a study of T cells expressing NK-cell markers. Each CDR3 protein gets one entry in TCRdb, which reprocessed the 5' RACE reads and gives no DNA. The table for this sample gives 200,000 to 300,000 distinct CDR3 sequences. The source material was blood T cells: a sorted CD56 or NKG2C T cell subset, CD4+ or CD8+ T cells, or bulk PBMC T cells (not recorded which). The receptors were sampled from a young man in good health.

The rearrangement uses TRBV13 and TRBJ2-4; TCRdb picks TRBD1, but there is no DNA to check that call. The CDR3 runs to 16 residues. The germline V gene encodes CDR1 PRHDT and CDR2 FYEKMQ (reference sequence). The CDR3 sequence: CASSPVWSGGKNIQYF.

This chain joins TRBV24-1 and TRBJ2-3; the D call of TRBD2 rests on TCRdb alone, since no DNA is present to check it. There are 13 residues in the CDR3. The germline gives CDR1 KGHDR, CDR2 SFDVKD. The CDR3 protein is CASTSGDTDTQYF.

This chain joins TRBV6-5 and TRBJ2-2; TCRdb outputs TRBD2, but without DNA this stays unchecked. Germline assignment: CDR1 MNHEY and CDR2 SVGAGI. This CDR3 has 16 amino acids. CDR3: CASSSPAGGETGELFF.

J is TRBJ2-1 and V is TRBV6-1; TCRdb designates TRBD2, a call that cannot be tested without DNA. CDR1 MNHNS and CDR2 SASEGT come from the germline V gene. The CDR3 is 14 amino acids. CDR3 in amino acids: CASSGPGLWNEQFF.

V gene TRBV20-1 combines with J gene TRBJ1-2. The CDR3 is 13 residues long. Germline values: CDR1 DFQATT, CDR2 SNEGSKA (reference sequence). This chain's CDR3 is CSARDRSGDGYTF.

The chain links TRBV27 to TRBJ2-2; TCRdb reports TRBD1, a call that lacks DNA to check it against. The CDR3 has 15 amino acids. Germline lookup yields CDR1 MNHEY and CDR2 SMNVEV (reference sequence). CDR3 amino acids: CASSLGTPVTGELFF.

The rearrangement links TRBV29-1 to TRBJ1-3. Looked up from germline, CDR1 is SQVTM and CDR2 is ANQGSEA. The CDR3 extends over 14 amino acids. The CDR3 spells CSVGHRNSGNTIYF. The variable domain in full, completed from reference TRBV29-1 and TRBJ1-3, reads SAVISQKPSRDICQRGTSLTIQCQVDSQVTMMFWYRQQPGQSLTLIATANQGSEATYESGFVIDKFPISRPNLTFSTLTVSNMSPEDSSIYLCSVGHRNSGNTIYFGEGSWLTVV.

The rearrangement links TRBV3-1 to TRBJ2-2; TCRdb indicates TRBD1, and absent DNA this call remains unverified. CDR3 length equals 16 residues. Germline CDR1 reads LGHDT; CDR2 reads YNNKEL (reference sequence). The CDR3 sequence: CASSRGRPGGTGELFF.